This T cell receptor (beta chain) comes out of a study of blood T cells in healthy people across ages. General observations from the study: A roughly linear fall in TCR beta diversity per million T cells was seen with increasing age.

Combining a sample-barcoded 5' primer with a J-beta primer mix, a second PCR ran for roughly 7 to 11 cycles. TCRdb passed the 5' RACE reads through MiXCR, listing each CDR3 protein once. The sample has about 800,000 distinct CDR3 sequences; roughly 60% are singletons. The V gene's germline CDR1 is PRHDT and CDR2 FYEKMQ (reference sequence). This CDR3 has 14 amino acids. In the case of this clonotype: What it recognizes is unknown.

Material for sequencing was blood. The chain recombines TRBV13 with TRBJ2-5; tentatively, D is TRBD1 or TRBD2 (5 bases each). The tail of the sequence fits TRBJ2-7 better, so the J call may be wrong. The source is a man aged 25 to 40 in good health. Written as DNA, the CDR3 is TGTGCCAGTAGATCATCGGGACCCGTCATCGAGCAGTACTTC. Its translation is CASRSSGPVIEQYF.